Below are 9 T cell receptor beta chains sequenced from a single sample in a study of CD8 T cells in ankylosing spondylitis. TCRdb analysed the 5' RACE reads with MiXCR anew, one entry per CDR3 protein. The repertoire holds some 270,000 distinct CDR3 sequences, with about 30% as singletons. Sequenced sample: blood, either unsorted or a sorted T cell fraction (not recorded which). Every receptor here comes from a male donor with ankylosing spondylitis or in good health (not recorded which).

V gene TRBV4-1 combines with J gene TRBJ2-5, with D possibly being TRBD2 (6 bases). The CDR3 has 15 residues. V lost 5 bases to trimming and J lost 5 bases, with 18 bases between them. Germline V gives CDR1 MGHRA, CDR2 YSYEKL. The CDR3 nucleotides are TGCGCCAGCAGCGCAAGATCGACTAGATTGGAGACCCAGTACTTC. Translating it yields CASSARSTRLETQYF.

The chain carries TRBV6-1 and TRBJ2-2; D is possibly TRBD1 or TRBD2 (5 bases each). CDR1 is MNHNS, CDR2 SASEGT, per germline. V lost 6 bases and J 5 bases, leaving 16 bases between the germline ends. CDR3 length equals 15 residues. The CDR3 DNA sequence: TGTGCCAGCAGAGCCTACAGTGGGGGAACCGGGGAGCTGTTTTTT. It translates to CASRAYSGGTGELFF.

This clonotype was counted between two and nine times. In nucleotides, the CDR3 is TGCAGTGCGCCCGGGCCAACCTGGGAAAAACTGTTTTTT. Translating it yields CSAPGPTWEKLFF. This chain joins TRBV20-1 and TRBJ1-4; D remains unclear. The ends were cut back, 6 bases at V and 8 bases at J, with 16 bases in the middle. The germline gives CDR1 DFQATT, CDR2 SNEGSKA (reference sequence). The CDR3 totals 13 residues.

The rearrangement links TRBV12-3 or TRBV12-4 to TRBJ2-1; the match to TRBD1 covers 9 bases. CDR3 size: 14 residues. V lost 5 bases and J lost 8; bases outside the gene matches: 7. CDR3 region: CASSHQGQGYEQFF. The CDR3 region has the DNA TGTGCCAGCAGTCACCAGGGACAGGGCTATGAGCAGTTCTTC.

The rearrangement joins TRBV4-2 to TRBJ2-1; D possibly corresponds to TRBD2 (5 bases). The germline V gene encodes CDR1 LGHNA and CDR2 YNFKEQ. Between the trimmed V and J ends, which lost 3 bases and 9 bases, there was a span of 15 bases. The CDR3 runs to 14 residues. The CDR3 here is CASSHGRERGEQFF. CDR3 coding DNA: TGTGCCAGCAGCCACGGCCGGGAACGGGGTGAGCAGTTCTTC.

The chain has TRBV6-5 and TRBJ1-2; D possibly corresponds to TRBD1 (5 bases). Germline CDR1 reads MNHEY; CDR2 reads SVGAGI. Trimming pared 1 base from V and 6 bases from J, leaving 6 bases between. The CDR3 runs 12 residues. The CDR3 DNA is TGTGCCAGCAGTTACTTGGGGGATGGCTACACCTTC. Its translation: CASSYLGDGYTF.

This sequence joins TRBV12-3 or TRBV12-4 and TRBJ2-3, with D unresolved. The CDR3 loop spans 15 amino acids. The ends were cut back, 6 bases at V and 4 bases at J, with 17 bases in the middle. The CDR3 region has the DNA TGTGCCAGCAGGCAAGAAACCATAGGTCCAGATACGCAGTATTTT. Translated, it gives CASRQETIGPDTQYF.

Comment on this clonotype: A read error may produce the germline difference seen at one junction end. The chain links TRBV11-2 to TRBJ2-1, with D unclear. In germline, CDR1 is SGHAT, CDR2 FQNNGV. The CDR3 loop spans 12 amino acids. The CDR3, as DNA: TGTGCCAGCGGCTTAGAGATCAATGAGCAGTTCTTC. It is translated as CASGLEINEQFF.

This clonotype appeared a few times. This chain uses TRBV4-1 with TRBJ2-1, with 7 positions matching TRBD1. J gave up 3 bases and V 3 bases, and 11 bases lay outside the gene matches. Germline CDR1 is MGHRA and CDR2 is YSYEKL. CDR3 length: 17 amino acids. The CDR3 DNA is TGCGCCAGCAGCCAGACTCCCGAGGGGGCGCGCTACAATGAGCAGTTCTTC. Protein: CASSQTPEGARYNEQFF.